This TCR beta chain was sequenced during a study of shared clonotypes between healthy human individuals. Whole-study results and caveats: Generation of non-shared clonotypes was less probable than generation of clonotypes shared by all four donors.

In regard to this clone: No antigen is known for it.

The data were produced by immunoSEQ multiplex PCR, yet TCRdb's version contains in-frame clones alone and is incomplete. This sample has some 790,000 clones, with around 70% found just once. Germline V gene data show CDR1 as MDHEN and CDR2 as SYDVKM. The CDR3 runs to 13 residues. With V trimmed by 8 bases and J by 3 bases, 4 bases remained unmatched. This sequence was found in a young woman in good health. The sample was memory CD4+ T cells sorted from blood. Subset defined: CD45RA-negative fraction. The rearrangement uses TRBV28 and TRBJ1-5, with 7 bases matching TRBD1. In DNA, the CDR3 is TGTGCCAGCGGGACAGCGAACAATCAGCCCCAGCATTTT. This translates into CASGTANNQPQHF.